Following are 9 T cell receptor beta chains from one sample sequenced in a study of cytomegalovirus exposure and HLA in healthy donors (dated by TCRdb to between 2016 and 2019). Libraries were built with the immunoSEQ multiplex PCR assay. The multiplex PCR relied on a mix of 60 forward primers for TCR Vbeta segments and 13 reverse primers for TCR Jbeta segments. Imported from immuneACCESS, the table was reduced by TCRdb to in-frame sequences with V and J called. These copies leave out some clones; in studies compared against another copy, an unresolved V gene accounts for under half, and the cause of the remainder is not known. The sample has around 130,000 clones on record, about 80% of them singletons. Around 1.2% of the sample goes to the ten largest clones. The sequencing sample was made of PBMCs. These receptors were collected from a girl aged 2 to 10 in good health and CMV-seronegative.

This chain links TRBV27 with TRBJ2-1; the D gene is possibly TRBD2 (7 bases). CDR1 MNHEY and CDR2 SMNVEV come from the germline V gene (reference sequence). V lost 7 bases and J 5 bases, leaving 15 bases between the germline ends. CDR3 length: 14 amino acids. CDR3 bases: TGTGCCAGCAAGATCTGGCGGGGGCACAATGAGCAGTTCTTC. Its translation is CASKIWRGHNEQFF.

The chain has TRBV5-3 and TRBJ1-2; 8 nucleotides agree with TRBD1. TRBV5-3 is noted as an ORF with a role that remains uncertain. V gave up 4 bases and J gave up 4 bases; unmatched junction bases: 18. This CDR3 is built from 18 residues. The CDR3 sequence is CARSGIRGRGARGYGYTF. CDR3 sequence (DNA): TGTGCCAGAAGCGGGATCAGGGGGCGCGGGGCTAGGGGCTATGGCTACACCTTC.

The chain combines TRBV7-8 with TRBJ1-2, with 7 bases lining up with TRBD1. After removal of 1 base from V and 0 bases from J, the junction contained 8 bases not matched to a gene. In germline, CDR1 is SGHVS, CDR2 FQNEAQ. This CDR3 comprises 17 residues. For the CDR3, the DNA is TGTGCCAGCAGCTTAGATACAGGGGCTGTAGCTAACTATGGCTACACCTTC. Translation gives CASSLDTGAVANYGYTF.

The rearrangement links TRBV19 to TRBJ2-2; 7 bases fit TRBD2. The V gene end was trimmed by 6 bases and the J gene end by 1 base; junction bases not matched to a gene: 11. The CDR3 runs to 17 residues. CDR1 LNHDA and CDR2 SQIVND come from the germline V gene (reference sequence). CDR3 amino acids: CASRKTSAPWNTGELFF. The CDR3 DNA reads TGTGCCAGTAGAAAAACTAGCGCTCCTTGGAACACCGGGGAGCTGTTTTTT. Full variable domain (missing parts from reference TRBV19 and TRBJ2-2): DGGITQSPKYLFRKEGQNVTLSCEQNLNHDAMYWYRQDPGQGLRLIYYSQIVNDFQKGDIAEGYSVSREKKESFPLTVTSAQKNPTAFYLCASRKTSAPWNTGELFFGEGSRLTVL.

V is TRBV7-9 and J is TRBJ1-4; TRBD1 might be the D (6 bases). This CDR3 contains 15 residues. V gave up 8 bases and J gave up 0 bases, with 13 bases separating them. Germline values: CDR1 SEHNR, CDR2 FQNEAQ (reference sequence). This CDR3 is CASHARDTTNEKLFF. The DNA for the CDR3 is TGTGCCAGCCACGCCCGGGACACAACTAATGAAAAACTGTTTTTT.

This clone was seen a few times. The rearrangement joins TRBV4-2 to TRBJ2-3; 7 bases align to TRBD2. The germline gives CDR1 LGHNA, CDR2 YNFKEQ. The CDR3 extends over 17 amino acids. V was pared by 0 bases and J by 2 bases, with 8 bases of the junction left unmatched. For the CDR3, the DNA is TGTGCCAGCAGCCAAGATCCGACCGGGACTAACACAGATACGCAGTATTTT. It codes for CASSQDPTGTNTDTQYF.

This rearrangement joins TRBV5-1 to TRBJ2-2; 8 bases line up with TRBD1. J was trimmed by 1 base and V by 4 bases; bases with no gene match: 6. Germline CDR1 is SGHRS and CDR2 is YFSETQ. The CDR3 sequence is 16 residues long. The DNA of the CDR3 is TGCGCCAGCAGCACAAACGGACAGGGGAACACCGGGGAGCTGTTTTTT. It yields the protein CASSTNGQGNTGELFF.

The J gene is TRBJ2-3, the V gene TRBV9; no clear D. The CDR3 is made up of 15 amino acids. Looked up from germline, CDR1 is SGDLS and CDR2 is YYNGEE. Trimming took 0 bases from V and 1 from J, leaving 9 bases between them. In DNA, the CDR3 is TGTGCCAGCAGCGTAGAAGCGCTTCGCACAGATACGCAGTATTTT. Translated: CASSVEALRTDTQYF.

The chain has TRBV4-3 and TRBJ2-4; TRBD1 aligns across 9 bases. The germline V gene has CDR1 LGHNA and CDR2 YSLEER. The CDR3 loop spans 16 amino acids. The trim removed 1 base at V and 6 bases at J, leaving 7 bases unmatched. The CDR3 loop reads CASSQATGGMVNIQYF. The CDR3 DNA reads TGCGCCAGCAGCCAAGCTACAGGGGGCATGGTAAACATTCAGTACTTC.